A single sample is the source of the 22 T cell receptor beta chains below, sequenced in a study of T cells expressing NK-cell markers. With the 5' RACE reads reprocessed, TCRdb shows one record per CDR3 protein and no DNA. Recorded for this sample: some 500,000 distinct CDR3 sequences. The specimen sequenced was blood T cells: a sorted CD56 or NKG2C T cell subset, CD4+ or CD8+ T cells, or bulk PBMC T cells (not recorded which). These receptors originate from a woman between 45 and 65 years old in good health.

The chain joins TRBV27 to TRBJ2-3; TCRdb's assignment of TRBD2 cannot be checked, as there is no DNA. The CDR3 loop spans 17 amino acids. The germline V gene encodes CDR1 MNHEY and CDR2 SMNVEV (reference sequence). The CDR3 loop reads CASSFRQREASTDTQYF.

The chain joins TRBV14 to TRBJ2-3; TCRdb outputs TRBD1, but without DNA this stays unchecked. The V gene's germline CDR1 is SGHDN and CDR2 FVKESK. The CDR3 contains 15 residues. CDR3 protein: CASSPQTGWVYTQYF. The whole variable domain, remainder taken from reference TRBV14 and TRBJ2-3, is EAGVTQFPSHSVIEKGQTVTLRCDPISGHDNLYWYRRVMGKEIKFLLHFVKESKQDESGMPNNRFLAERTGGTYSTLKVQPAELEDSGVYFCASSPQTGWVYTQYFGPGTRLTVL.

V gene TRBV21-1 combines with J gene TRBJ1-2; the TCRdb D gene call, TRBD1, has no DNA to confirm it. TRBV21-1 is marked as a pseudogene. The CDR3 spans 15 residues. This CDR3 is CASSTKCQGADGYTF.

The chain employs TRBV12-3 or TRBV12-4 and TRBJ2-1; lacking DNA, the TRBD2 call made by TCRdb goes unchecked. The CDR3 is 15 residues long. The CDR3 protein is CASSSRLAANNEQFF.

The chain couples TRBV7-8 to TRBJ2-5; checking the TCRdb D call of TRBD1 is not possible without DNA. This CDR3 has 14 amino acids. The germline gives CDR1 SGHVS, CDR2 FQNEAQ. CDR3 region: CASSQAGGRETQYF.

The chain joins TRBV11-2 to TRBJ2-3; the TRBD2 assignment by TCRdb is unverifiable without DNA. CDR1 is SGHAT and CDR2 is FQNNGV in the germline V gene. The CDR3 totals 17 residues. This chain's CDR3 is CASSFRWSGGLPDTQYF. Full variable domain (outside the CDR3, taken from reference TRBV11-2 and TRBJ2-3): EAGVAQSPRYKIIEKRQSVAFWCNPISGHATLYWYQQILGQGPKLLIQFQNNGVVDDSQLPKDRFSAERLKGVDSTLKIQPAKLEDSAVYLCASSFRWSGGLPDTQYFGPGTRLTVL.

The chain uses TRBV10-1 and TRBJ2-1. This CDR3 region has 12 residues. Germline V CDR1 and CDR2: WNHNN, SYGVQD (reference sequence). The chain's CDR3 is CASSNPFDEQFF.

V usage is TRBV12-3 or TRBV12-4 and J usage is TRBJ2-3; TCRdb calls TRBD2, which cannot be checked without DNA. The CDR3 contains 15 residues. CDR3 loop: CASSLGPLNHNTQYF.

The chain combines TRBV24-1 with TRBJ1-5; TCRdb outputs TRBD1, but without DNA this stays unchecked. Germline lookup yields CDR1 KGHDR and CDR2 SFDVKD. This CDR3 is 12 amino acids long. This CDR3 reads CATPLSNQPQHF.

The gene calls are TRBV9 and TRBJ2-5; TCRdb proposes TRBD2, but this gene call is untestable without DNA. The germline CDR1 and CDR2 sequences are SGDLS and YYNGEE. The CDR3 totals 16 residues. This CDR3 reads CASSVGGLGFSETQYF.

CDR3 in amino acids: CASRASGTKETQYF. This chain uses TRBV19 with TRBJ2-5; checking the TCRdb D call of TRBD2 is not possible without DNA. The V gene's germline CDR1 is LNHDA and CDR2 SQIVND (reference sequence). CDR3 length equals 14 residues.

The chain couples TRBV12-3 or TRBV12-4 to TRBJ2-1; TCRdb returns TRBD2, unconfirmable since there is no DNA. There are 15 residues in the CDR3. The CDR3 loop reads CASSDPGTSRREQFF.

The chain uses TRBV20-1 and TRBJ2-1; TCRdb designates TRBD2, a call that cannot be tested without DNA. The CDR3 sequence is 15 residues long. The germline V gene encodes CDR1 DFQATT and CDR2 SNEGSKA (reference sequence). The CDR3 region is CSAQGLAGGQNEQFF.

This chain's CDR3 is CASKGSLEAFF. V and J are TRBV3-1 and TRBJ1-1. The CDR3 extends over 11 amino acids. CDR1 is LGHDT, CDR2 YNNKEL, per germline (reference sequence).

This chain links TRBV4-1 with TRBJ2-3; TCRdb designates TRBD2, a call that cannot be tested without DNA. This CDR3 is 16 amino acids long. Germline CDR1 reads MGHRA; CDR2 reads YSYEKL. CDR3 sequence reads: CASSQFTSGRLYTQYF.

The chain carries TRBV29-1 and TRBJ2-3; TCRdb gives TRBD1 as the D gene, but with no DNA this cannot be confirmed. This CDR3 is built from 12 residues. Germline V CDR1 and CDR2: SQVTM, ANQGSEA. This CDR3 reads CGATLGQDTQYF.

This chain uses TRBV12-3 or TRBV12-4 with TRBJ2-1; TCRdb's D gene call, TRBD2, goes unchecked for lack of DNA. CDR3 size: 21 residues. The CDR3: CASSLLLDRLAGLSSYNEQFF.

The rearrangement joins TRBV11-2 to TRBJ2-5; TCRdb gives TRBD1 as the D gene, but with no DNA this cannot be confirmed. CDR3 length: 14 amino acids. Germline V CDR1 and CDR2: SGHAT, FQNNGV. The CDR3 loop is CASSARGLSETQYF. The full variable domain, its missing parts supplied by reference TRBV11-2 and TRBJ2-5, is EAGVAQSPRYKIIEKRQSVAFWCNPISGHATLYWYQQILGQGPKLLIQFQNNGVVDDSQLPKDRFSAERLKGVDSTLKIQPAKLEDSAVYLCASSARGLSETQYFGPGTRLLVL.

The chain joins TRBV6-2 or TRBV6-3 to TRBJ1-5; with no DNA, the TCRdb D assignment of TRBD1 cannot be verified. Germline CDR1 reads MNHEY; CDR2 reads SVGEGT. This CDR3 is 14 amino acids long. Here the CDR3 reads CATATGGWNQPQHF.

The chain links TRBV20-1 to TRBJ2-5; the D call of TRBD2 rests on TCRdb alone, since no DNA is present to check it. CDR1 and CDR2 from the germline V gene are DFQATT and SNEGSKA (reference sequence). The CDR3 has 14 amino acids. The CDR3 reads CSAGLTTIQETQYF.

The V and J genes are TRBV12-3 or TRBV12-4 and TRBJ1-5; absent DNA, TCRdb's TRBD1 call cannot be checked. There are 15 residues in the CDR3. This chain's CDR3 is CASSPGTVGNQPQHF.

The chain employs TRBV6-5 and TRBJ2-1; TCRdb's assignment of TRBD2 cannot be checked, as there is no DNA. The CDR3 contains 15 residues. Germline CDR1 MNHEY, CDR2 SVGAGI. CDR3 sequence reads: CASSYSKGGYNEQFF.